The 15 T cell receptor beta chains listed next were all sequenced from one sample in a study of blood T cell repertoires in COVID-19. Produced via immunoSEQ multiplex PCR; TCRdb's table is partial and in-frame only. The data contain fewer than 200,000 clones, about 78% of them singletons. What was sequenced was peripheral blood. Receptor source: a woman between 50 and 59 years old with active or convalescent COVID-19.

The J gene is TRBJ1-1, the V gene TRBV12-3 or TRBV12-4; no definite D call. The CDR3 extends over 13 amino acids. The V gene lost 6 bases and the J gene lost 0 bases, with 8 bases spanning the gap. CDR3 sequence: CASSEGVNTEAFF. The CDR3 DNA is TGTGCCAGCAGCGAGGGCGTGAACACTGAAGCTTTCTTT.

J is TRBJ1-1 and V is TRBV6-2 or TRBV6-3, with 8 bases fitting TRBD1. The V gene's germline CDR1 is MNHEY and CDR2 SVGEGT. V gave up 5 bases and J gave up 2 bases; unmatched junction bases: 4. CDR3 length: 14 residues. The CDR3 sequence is CASSVQGVNTEAFF. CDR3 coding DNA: TGTGCCAGCAGTGTACAGGGGGTTAACACTGAAGCTTTCTTT.

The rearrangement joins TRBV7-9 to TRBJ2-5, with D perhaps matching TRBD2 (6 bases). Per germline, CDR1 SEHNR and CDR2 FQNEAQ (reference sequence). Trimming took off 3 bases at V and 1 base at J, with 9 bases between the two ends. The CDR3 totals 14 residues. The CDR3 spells CASSFREPQETQYF. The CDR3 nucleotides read TGTGCCAGCAGCTTCCGGGAGCCCCAAGAGACCCAGTACTTC.

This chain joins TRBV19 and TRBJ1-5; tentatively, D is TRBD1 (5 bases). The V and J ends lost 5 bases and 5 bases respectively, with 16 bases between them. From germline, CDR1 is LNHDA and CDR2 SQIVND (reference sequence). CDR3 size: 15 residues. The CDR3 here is CASSAAWTTYQPQHF. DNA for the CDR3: TGTGCCAGTAGTGCCGCATGGACAACCTATCAGCCCCAGCATTTT.

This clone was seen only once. CDR3 sequence (DNA): TGCGCCAGCAGCCCGGAAGGACAGGGCTACGAGCAGTACTTC. Residues: CASSPEGQGYEQYF. The rearrangement uses TRBV5-1 and TRBJ2-7; TRBD1 matches 8 bases. After removal of 4 bases from V and 3 bases from J, the junction contained 6 bases not matched to a gene. This CDR3 spans 14 amino acids. Germline-derived CDR1 and CDR2 are SGHRS and YFSETQ.

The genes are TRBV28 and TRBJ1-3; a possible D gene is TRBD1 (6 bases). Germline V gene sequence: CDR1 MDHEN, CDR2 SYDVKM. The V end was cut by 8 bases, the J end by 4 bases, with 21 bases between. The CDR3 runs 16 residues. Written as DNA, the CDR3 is TGTGCCAGCCCGGGACAACAACCTAGGCCCGGAAACACCATATATTTT. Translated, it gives CASPGQQPRPGNTIYF.

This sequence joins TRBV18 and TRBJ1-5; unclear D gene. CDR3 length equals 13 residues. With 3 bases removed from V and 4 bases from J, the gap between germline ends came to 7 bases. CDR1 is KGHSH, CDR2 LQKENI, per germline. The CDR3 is CASSPDGNQPQHF. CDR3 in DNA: TGTGCCAGCTCACCCGACGGGAATCAGCCCCAGCATTTT.

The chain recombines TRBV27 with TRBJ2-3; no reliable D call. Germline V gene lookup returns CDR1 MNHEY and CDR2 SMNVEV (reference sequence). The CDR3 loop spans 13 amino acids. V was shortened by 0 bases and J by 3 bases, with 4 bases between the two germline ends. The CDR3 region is CASSLSRTDTQYF. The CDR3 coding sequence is TGTGCCAGCAGTTTATCGAGGACAGATACGCAGTATTTT.

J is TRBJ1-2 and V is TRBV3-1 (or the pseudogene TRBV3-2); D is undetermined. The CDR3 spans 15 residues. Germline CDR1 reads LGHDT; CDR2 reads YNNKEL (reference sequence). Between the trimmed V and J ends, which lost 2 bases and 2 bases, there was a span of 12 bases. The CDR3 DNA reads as TGTGCCAGCAGCCAAAGTTATAACAGAAACTATGGCTACACCTTC. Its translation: CASSQSYNRNYGYTF.

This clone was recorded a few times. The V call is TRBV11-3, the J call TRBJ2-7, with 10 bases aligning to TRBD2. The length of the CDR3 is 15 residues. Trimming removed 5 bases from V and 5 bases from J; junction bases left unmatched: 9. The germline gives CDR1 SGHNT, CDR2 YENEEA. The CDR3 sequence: CASSQSSGSLDEQYF. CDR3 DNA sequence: TGTGCCAGCAGCCAATCTAGCGGGAGCTTGGACGAGCAGTACTTC. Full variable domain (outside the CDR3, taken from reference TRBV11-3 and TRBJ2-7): EAGVVQSPRYKIIEKKQPVAFWCNPISGHNTLYWYLQNLGQGPELLIRYENEEAVDDSQLPKDRFSAERLKGVDSTLKIQPAELGDSAVYLCASSQSSGSLDEQYFGPGTRLTVT.

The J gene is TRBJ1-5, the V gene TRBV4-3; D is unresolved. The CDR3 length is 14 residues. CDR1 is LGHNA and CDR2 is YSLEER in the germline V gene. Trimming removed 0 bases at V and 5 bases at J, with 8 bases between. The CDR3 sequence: CASSQDHGDQPQHF. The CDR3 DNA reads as TGCGCCAGCAGCCAAGATCACGGGGATCAGCCCCAGCATTTT.

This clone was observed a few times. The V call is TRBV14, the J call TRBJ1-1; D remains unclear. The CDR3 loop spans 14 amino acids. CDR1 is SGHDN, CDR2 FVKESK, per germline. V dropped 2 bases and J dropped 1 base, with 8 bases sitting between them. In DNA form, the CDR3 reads TGTGCCAGCAGCCAAAGAGCGGGGAACACTGAAGCTTTCTTT. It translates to CASSQRAGNTEAFF.

DNA of the CDR3: TGTGCCAGCTTCCCACCTTACACGGGCACTGAAGCTTTCTTT. It is translated as CASFPPYTGTEAFF. The rearrangement joins TRBV6-4 to TRBJ1-1; D is unresolved. The CDR3 consists of 14 residues. Deletions cut 8 bases from V and 4 bases from J, with 17 bases between. Germline V gene sequence: CDR1 MRHNA, CDR2 SNTAGT.

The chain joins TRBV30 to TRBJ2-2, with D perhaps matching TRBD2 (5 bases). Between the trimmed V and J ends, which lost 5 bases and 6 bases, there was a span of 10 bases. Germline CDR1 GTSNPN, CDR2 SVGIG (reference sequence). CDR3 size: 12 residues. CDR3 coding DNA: TGTGCCTGGGCGAGGGTGGCCGGGGAGCTGTTTTTT. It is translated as CAWARVAGELFF.

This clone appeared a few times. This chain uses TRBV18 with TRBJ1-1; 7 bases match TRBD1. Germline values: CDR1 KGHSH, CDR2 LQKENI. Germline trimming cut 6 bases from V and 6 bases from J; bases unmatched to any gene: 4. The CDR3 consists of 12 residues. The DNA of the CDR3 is TGTGCCAGCTCCGCTGGACAGGCTGAAGCTTTCTTT. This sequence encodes CASSAGQAEAFF.